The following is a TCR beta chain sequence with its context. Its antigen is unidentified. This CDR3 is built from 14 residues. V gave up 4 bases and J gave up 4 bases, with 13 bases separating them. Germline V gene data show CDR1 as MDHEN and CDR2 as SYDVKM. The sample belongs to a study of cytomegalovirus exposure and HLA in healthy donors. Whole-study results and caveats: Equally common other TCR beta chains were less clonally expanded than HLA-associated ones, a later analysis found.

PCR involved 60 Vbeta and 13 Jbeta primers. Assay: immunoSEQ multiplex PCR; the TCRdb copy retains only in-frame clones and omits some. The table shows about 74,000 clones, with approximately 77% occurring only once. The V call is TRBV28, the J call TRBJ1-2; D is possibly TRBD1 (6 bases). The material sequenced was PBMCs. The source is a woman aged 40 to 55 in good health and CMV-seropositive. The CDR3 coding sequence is TGTGCCAGCAGTTCAGGACAGCACATCTATGGCTACACCTTC. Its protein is CASSSGQHIYGYTF.